The 15 T cell receptor beta chains below were found in one sample sequenced in a study of low-dose radiotherapy and immunotherapy resistance in tumors. With TRAV- and TRBV-specific primers, first-strand cDNA was made, covering the alpha and beta chains. Over approximately 20 PCR cycles, TCRs were amplified from a constant-region primer and V-primer adapter. TCRdb re-analysed the reads in MiXCR, keeping a single row per CDR3 protein. Among some 10,000 distinct CDR3 sequences listed, approximately 77% were seen once. The receptors shown here come from a human donor with advanced metastatic prostate, ovarian, gallbladder or colorectal cancer (not recorded which). This table probably holds off-target reads from a library built for another chain.

This clonotype has only one observation. The gene calls are TRBV28 and TRBJ2-7; 8 bases align to TRBD1. This CDR3 comprises 13 residues. The germline V gene has CDR1 MDHEN and CDR2 SYDVKM. CDR3 protein: CASGPDREYEQYF. The DNA for the CDR3 is TGTGCTAGTGGCCCGGACAGGGAGTACGAGCAGTACTTC.

The chain joins TRBV7-2 to TRBJ2-7, with 7 bases identical to TRBD1. Losses at the gene ends were 0 bases for V and 4 bases for J; bases not matched to a gene: 6. This CDR3 contains 15 residues. The germline CDR1 and CDR2 sequences are SGHTA and FQGNSA. CDR3 protein: CASSLAVGGKYEQYF. Here the CDR3 DNA reads TGTGCCAGCAGCTTAGCGGTAGGGGGCAAATACGAGCAGTACTTC. Supplemented by reference TRBV7-2 and TRBJ2-7, the full variable domain reads GAGVSQSPSNKVTEKGKDVELRCDPISGHTALYWYRQSLGQGLEFLIYFQGNSAPDKSGLPSDRFSAERTGGSVSTLTIQRTQQEDSAVYLCASSLAVGGKYEQYFGPGTRLTVT.

V usage is TRBV28 and J usage is TRBJ2-7; TRBD1 is a possible D gene (6 bases). Trimming shortened V by 8 bases and J by 6 bases, and 20 bases separated the two germline ends. Germline V gene data show CDR1 as MDHEN and CDR2 as SYDVKM. The CDR3 has 14 residues. This CDR3 is CASLTGTRSGEQYF. CDR3 sequence (DNA): TGTGCCAGCCTAACCGGGACACGGTCGGGCGAGCAGTACTTC.

V gene TRBV5-5 combines with J gene TRBJ1-1; tentatively, D is TRBD1 (5 bases). This CDR3 contains 16 residues. From germline, CDR1 is SGHKS and CDR2 YYEKEE (reference sequence). The germline V and J ends were trimmed by 0 bases and 1 base, with 13 bases remaining between them. CDR3 coding DNA: TGTGCCAGCAGCTTGGACGGGGGTTTGGGGAACACTGAAGCTTTCTTT. It codes for CASSLDGGLGNTEAFF.

The CDR3 nucleotides read TGTGCCAGCAGTTTAACCGACAGGGCCTATGGCTACACCTTC. Amino acids: CASSLTDRAYGYTF. The chain combines TRBV28 with TRBJ1-2; 7 bases are a match to TRBD1. The CDR3 is 14 amino acids. Trimming cost V 2 bases and J 4 bases; bases outside gene matches: 4. Germline V lookup: CDR1 MDHEN, CDR2 SYDVKM.

V is TRBV28 and J is TRBJ1-2, with 8 positions matching TRBD1. The J segment lost 4 bases and the V segment lost 6 bases, leaving 7 bases of the junction unmatched. This CDR3 spans 14 amino acids. Germline CDR1 and CDR2: MDHEN and SYDVKM. The CDR3 nucleotides are TGTGCCAGCAGAGACAGGGGCAATCTCTATGGCTACACCTTC. Its translation is CASRDRGNLYGYTF.

This clonotype was counted a few times. The chain joins TRBV15 to TRBJ2-5; TRBD2 is a possible D gene (5 bases). Germline CDR1 is LNHNV and CDR2 is YYDKDF (reference sequence). The CDR3 sequence is 14 residues long. V lost 1 base and J 5 bases, leaving 11 bases between the germline ends. The CDR3 region is CATSRGPSRETQYF. The CDR3 nucleotides read TGTGCCACCAGCAGAGGACCTAGCCGCGAGACCCAGTACTTC. The whole variable domain, remainder taken from reference TRBV15 and TRBJ2-5, is DAMVIQNPRYQVTQFGKPVTLSCSQTLNHNVMYWYQQKSSQAPKLLFHYYDKDFNNEADTPDNFQSRRPNTSFCFLDIRSPGLGDTAMYLCATSRGPSRETQYFGPGTRLLVL.

The chain employs TRBV20-1 and TRBJ2-2, with a weak D call TRBD2 (7 bases). The V gene lost 6 bases and the J gene lost 5 bases, with 19 bases spanning the gap. Germline lookup yields CDR1 DFQATT and CDR2 SNEGSKA (reference sequence). This CDR3 is 15 amino acids long. DNA for the CDR3: TGCAGTGCCAGTGGTCCGGGGGGCTTGACCGGGGAGCTGTTTTTT. This encodes CSASGPGGLTGELFF.

The J gene is TRBJ2-1, the V gene TRBV29-1; D remains unclear. CDR3 length: 13 residues. Germline values: CDR1 SQVTM, CDR2 ANQGSEA. Trimming took off 1 base at V and 6 bases at J, with 10 bases between the two ends. CDR3 DNA sequence: TGCAGCGTTGAAGGGCCGGGCTTCAATGAGCAGTTCTTC. This encodes CSVEGPGFNEQFF.

The CDR3 DNA follows: TGTGCCAGCAGCCGTCCGGGCGCGTACTACAATGAGCAGTTCTTC. Its translation is CASSRPGAYYNEQFF. The genes are TRBV14 and TRBJ2-1; D gene ambiguous. V was pared by 4 bases and J by 3 bases, with 13 bases between. Germline V gene data show CDR1 as SGHDN and CDR2 as FVKESK. The CDR3 totals 15 residues.

The chain is built from TRBV20-1 and TRBJ2-5; 7 nucleotides match TRBD1. The J segment lost 2 bases and the V segment lost 6 bases, leaving 6 bases of the junction unmatched. This CDR3 comprises 13 residues. Germline assignment: CDR1 DFQATT and CDR2 SNEGSKA (reference sequence). CDR3 DNA: TGCAGTGCCCTGGGACAGTGGCAAGAGACCCAGTACTTC. Translation gives CSALGQWQETQYF.

The chain links TRBV5-1 to TRBJ2-1; 7 nucleotides align to TRBD2. After removal of 7 bases from V and 9 bases from J, the junction contained 10 bases not matched to a gene. This CDR3 is built from 13 residues. The germline gives CDR1 SGHRS, CDR2 YFSETQ. The CDR3 sequence: CASGSTWGGEQFF. As DNA, the CDR3 is TGCGCCAGCGGATCCACTTGGGGGGGTGAGCAGTTCTTC. Full variable domain (missing parts from reference TRBV5-1 and TRBJ2-1): KAGVTQTPRYLIKTRGQQVTLSCSPISGHRSVSWYQQTPGQGLQFLFEYFSETQRNKGNFPGRFSGRQFSNSRSEMNVSTLELGDSALYLCASGSTWGGEQFFGPGTRLTVL.

This clonotype was detected only a few times. The chain recombines TRBV28 with TRBJ2-1, with 10 bases aligning to TRBD2. The junction had 7 bases not matched to a gene; V was cut back by 7 bases and J by 4 bases. Germline assignment: CDR1 MDHEN and CDR2 SYDVKM. The length of the CDR3 is 15 residues. CDR3 protein: CASTKLAGNYNEQFF. As DNA, the CDR3 is TGTGCCAGCACGAAACTAGCGGGGAATTACAATGAGCAGTTCTTC.

The chain has TRBV28 and TRBJ2-2; possibly TRBD2 for D (5 bases). V lost 6 bases to trimming and J lost 7 bases, with 15 bases between them. CDR3 length: 14 amino acids. Germline CDR1 MDHEN, CDR2 SYDVKM. The CDR3 sequence: CASSVAGTFGELFF. The CDR3 nucleotides are TGTGCCAGCAGCGTGGCGGGTACATTCGGGGAGCTGTTTTTT.

V is TRBV5-4 and J is TRBJ2-7; 11 nucleotides line up with TRBD2. J gave up 7 bases and V 3 bases, and 9 bases lay outside the gene matches. The CDR3 runs to 15 residues. CDR1 is SGHNT and CDR2 is YYREEE in the germline V gene (reference sequence). This chain's CDR3 is CASSSPGLADGEQYF. CDR3 in DNA: TGTGCCAGCAGCTCACCGGGACTAGCGGACGGGGAGCAGTACTTC.